This TCR beta chain is drawn from a study of CD8+ T cells in alopecia areata. As for the study in general: Patients remained on tofacitinib for 6 to 18 months and then went 6 months without it.

As the sequencing template, cDNA was produced by extracting RNA and reverse transcribing it. Libraries were prepared by immunoSEQ multiplex PCR; TCRdb keeps only in-frame clonotypes and omits some of them. Of some 170,000 clones listed, approximately 65% were seen once; the top ten hold more than 9.5%. Alopecia areata patients gave lesional scalp punch biopsies and peripheral blood samples. The authors sorted CD4+ and CD8+ T cells from PBMCs. This clone turned up a few times. The clonotype comes from a human donor with alopecia areata. Material: CD8+ T cells sorted from blood, obtained at week 0.

DNA of the CDR3: TGCGCCAGCAGTACCGGACCTAATTCACCCCTCCACTTT. Its translation is CASSTGPNSPLHF. V gene TRBV10-2 combines with J gene TRBJ1-6; the D is unclear. Trimming cost V 5 bases and J 6 bases, with 8 bases left between them. The germline CDR1 and CDR2 sequences are WSHSY and SAAADI. The CDR3 extends over 13 amino acids.